The 3 T cell receptor beta chains below come from one sample, sequenced in a study of cytomegalovirus exposure and HLA in healthy donors. Amplification used 60 Vbeta primers and 13 Jbeta primers. TCRdb's copy holds only in-frame clones and misses some; the assay was immunoSEQ multiplex PCR. Seen here are over 55,000 clones, 70% to 80% observed once, and the top ten hold roughly 9.8%. Sequencing input: PBMCs. The origin of the receptors is a woman in her fifties or sixties in good health and CMV-seropositive.

The chain employs TRBV7-2 and TRBJ1-1; D possibly corresponds to TRBD1 (5 bases). The V and J ends lost 0 bases and 0 bases respectively, with 8 bases between them. The CDR3 has 15 amino acids. From germline, CDR1 is SGHTA and CDR2 FQGNSA. The CDR3 sequence is CASSLAAGLNTEAFF. CDR3 DNA: TGTGCCAGCAGCTTAGCGGCGGGGCTGAACACTGAAGCTTTCTTT.

The genes are TRBV4-1 and TRBJ2-7; 7 nucleotides agree with TRBD1. The CDR3 has 15 amino acids. Germline values: CDR1 MGHRA, CDR2 YSYEKL. The J segment lost 2 bases and the V segment lost 5 bases, leaving 9 bases of the junction unmatched. The CDR3 loop reads CASSDARQGAYEQYF. CDR3 nucleotide sequence: TGCGCCAGCAGCGACGCTCGACAGGGAGCCTACGAGCAGTACTTC.

The chain is built from TRBV9 and TRBJ1-3; 7 bases align to TRBD1. The V gene's germline CDR1 is SGDLS and CDR2 YYNGEE. This CDR3 contains 15 residues. V lost 4 bases and J lost 1; bases outside the gene matches: 5. CDR3 region: CASSPRQGSGNTIYF. In DNA form, the CDR3 reads TGTGCCAGCAGCCCCAGACAGGGTTCTGGAAACACCATATATTTT.